The clone carrying this T cell receptor (beta chain) was counted at least ten times. Its antigen remains unknown. The sample originates from a study of regulatory T cells in long-lasting Graves disease. Study-level points and caveats: TCR diversity was lower in persistent Graves' patients than in newly diagnosed ones.

Time point denoted: newly diagnosed GD, antithyroid drugs for less than 3 months. Researchers made the TCR library from RNA that was extracted from PBMCs. Sequencing libraries for TCR beta were prepared with iRepertoire HTBI primers and Arm-PCR of CDR3 regions. TCRdb ran MiXCR on the multiplex PCR reads and lists one entry per CDR3 protein. The profile shows roughly 320,000 distinct CDR3 sequences, 15% to 20% of them singletons. This CDR3 is built from 15 residues. V lost 6 bases to trimming and J lost 8 bases, with 17 bases between them. This sample was shared with a second study, whose subject was T cells in Graves' hyperthyroidism and ophthalmopathy. As that report states: It was considered stable Graves' hyperthyroidism when ophthalmopathy did not progress within 18 months.

The chain links TRBV12-3 or TRBV12-4 to TRBJ1-6, with D uncertain. The sequence was collected from a man between 35 and 55 years old with Graves disease. Sequenced material: peripheral blood mononuclear cells (PBMCs), taken at new diagnosis, from a patient treated with antithyroid drugs. Here the CDR3 DNA reads TGTGCCAGCAGGAGTGGCGGTGGACCTTATTCACCCCTCCACTTT. It translates to CASRSGGGPYSPLHF.